This T cell receptor beta chain was observed in a study of T cells in localized non-small cell lung cancer. Profiled with immunoSEQ multiplex PCR; TCRdb holds only in-frame clones, not every one. The profile shows about 41,000 clones, 88% of them singletons. Regarding this clone: Its antigen is not identified.

The ends were cut back, 0 bases at V and 7 bases at J, with 13 bases in the middle. CDR3 length: 13 residues. Looked up from germline, CDR1 is GTSNPN and CDR2 is SVGIG (reference sequence). Study outcomes and limitations: Heterogeneity is still possible, as just one tumor region was sequenced. Higher adjacent-lung clonality was associated with shorter survival.

The sample here was peripheral blood, taken before any cancer treatment. V is TRBV30 and J is TRBJ2-7; D is ambiguous. This clonotype was obtained from a female donor over 55 with stage I squamous cell lung carcinoma. DNA for the CDR3: TGTGCCTGGAGTGTACCCCCAGTTGGAGAGCAGTACTTC. Amino acid sequence: CAWSVPPVGEQYF.